This T cell receptor beta chain was obtained from a study of Ad26.COV2.S vaccination and SARS-CoV-2 variants. Across the study: The authors gave Ad26.COV2.S intramuscularly, either once or twice 56 days apart.

Study results and caveats: After vaccination, reports described spike-specific CD8+ and CD4+ T cell responses as showing substantial breadth.

Measured with immunoSEQ multiplex PCR; TCRdb has only the in-frame clones, and not every one. Of 380,000 or so clones in the sample, 88% were seen once. The CDR3 extends over 13 amino acids. Looked up from germline, CDR1 is LGHNA and CDR2 is YSLEER. Trimming stripped 0 bases from V and 14 bases from J, with 14 bases between. The treatment: roughly 20 received Ad26.COV2.S at low or high dose, single or two shots; a few received placebo; per-sample allocation not given. The samples were gathered on day 63 after the first injection of vaccine or placebo. The donor was a Boston adult aged 18-55 years. Ad26.COV2.S expressed prefusion-stabilized spike from the original Wuhan strain. As to this clone: Its target is not known.

The material was peripheral blood, obtained in a trial of Ad26.COV2.S vaccine versus placebo. This receptor was identified in a person between 18 and 65 years old who received the Ad26.COV2.S COVID-19 vaccine or a placebo. The V gene is TRBV4-3, the J gene TRBJ2-1, with D possibly matching TRBD2 (6 bases). The DNA of the CDR3 is TGCGCCAGCAGCCAAGAAAATGGACTACTGGAGTTCTTC. It specifies CASSQENGLLEFF.